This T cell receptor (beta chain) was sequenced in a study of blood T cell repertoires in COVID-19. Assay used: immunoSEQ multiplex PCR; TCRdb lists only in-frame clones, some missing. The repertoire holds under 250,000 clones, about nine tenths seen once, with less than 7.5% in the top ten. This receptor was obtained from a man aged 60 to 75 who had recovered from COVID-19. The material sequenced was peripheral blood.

The CDR3, as DNA: TGTGCCAGCAGCTTGAGGTCTAGCGGGAGCCAAGAGACCCAGTACTTC. Protein sequence: CASSLRSSGSQETQYF. The chain combines TRBV5-4 with TRBJ2-5; TRBD2 matches 10 bases. Germline CDR1 reads SGHNT; CDR2 reads YYREEE (reference sequence). The CDR3 totals 16 residues. V lost 1 base and J lost 1; bases outside the gene matches: 4.